This T cell receptor (beta chain) was recorded in a study of blood T cell repertoires in COVID-19. Study-wide background: The analysed material was cDNA or gDNA that came from T cells, B-cell-depleted T cells, or PBMCs.

The CDR3 totals 12 residues. CDR1 is SGHDT, CDR2 YYEEEE, per germline. Sequencing was performed with immunoSEQ multiplex PCR; in TCRdb, only in-frame clones are kept and a portion is missing. This table has 140,000 to 150,000 clones, 84% appearing once. On this clone itself: Relative to the germline gene, one junction end is altered; a read error may explain this.

Sequencing input: PBMCs or T cells enriched from blood (not recorded which). The chain has TRBV5-6 and TRBJ2-1, with TRBD1 identical over 10 bases. The clonotype originates from a woman aged 50 to 65 who had been exposed to COVID-19. The CDR3 loop is CASSLTGGERVF. DNA of the CDR3: TGTGCCAGCAGCCTGACAGGGGGCGAACGGGTCTTC.